This T cell receptor (beta chain) stems from a study of T cell responses to AZD1222 COVID-19 vaccine. Whole-study context: Pooled in the analysis were second doses at about 4 or about 12 weeks.

Using immunoSEQ multiplex PCR, the repertoire was profiled, and TCRdb retains in-frame clones only, with some absent. The sample includes more than 100,000 clones, around nine tenths of them seen just once. This CDR3 has 12 residues. V was clipped by 7 bases and J by 7 bases; unmatched bases: 4. CDR1 and CDR2 (germline): LNHDA, SQIVND (reference sequence). This receptor was taken from an adult in good health. The sequencing used peripheral blood, collected on day 0 of AZD1222 vaccination. This chain joins TRBV19 and TRBJ1-3; 7 bases agree with TRBD1. Here the CDR3 DNA reads TGTGCCAGTATATCCAGGGGGAACACCATATATTTT. Protein sequence: CASISRGNTIYF.